Each of the 17 T cell receptor beta chains below was sequenced from the same sample in a study of blood T cells in healthy people across ages. Then a second PCR, running about 6 to 12 cycles, was carried out with a sample-barcoded 5' primer and a J-beta primer mix. TCRdb fed the 5' RACE reads into MiXCR, producing one record per CDR3 protein. The data hold hundreds of thousands of distinct CDR3 sequences, with around 31% observed a single time. What was sequenced was blood. The source of these receptors is a woman older than 75 in good health.

With regard to this clonotype: At one end, the junction sequence differs from germline, possibly due to a read error. The rearrangement uses TRBV6-6 and TRBJ2-4; no reliable D call. The J call could be wrong; TRBJ2-7 is a better fit for the DNA end. The CDR3 is 15 amino acids. Germline V gives CDR1 MNHNY, CDR2 SVGAGI (reference sequence). This chain's CDR3 is CTSSPEGGVKTEQYF. The CDR3 DNA sequence: TGTACCAGCAGTCCCGAAGGTGGTGTGAAGACCGAGCAGTACTTC.

Of note for this clonotype: A much larger clone lies one base from this, so it may be a read error. The rearrangement joins TRBV5-5 to TRBJ2-5; 8 bases agree with TRBD2. With V trimmed by 4 bases and J by 2 bases, 10 bases remained unmatched. CDR3 length: 16 amino acids. From germline, CDR1 is SGHKS and CDR2 YYEKEE (reference sequence). The CDR3 sequence: CASSLGAGAIQETQYF. The CDR3 nucleotides are TGTGCCAGCAGCCTTGGAGCGGGGGCCATACAAGAGACCCAGTACTTC.

This clonotype was picked up many times. The chain employs TRBV9 and TRBJ2-1; perhaps TRBD1 as D (5 bases). V dropped 4 bases and J dropped 0 bases, with 11 bases sitting between them. This CDR3 spans 15 amino acids. Germline V lookup: CDR1 SGDLS, CDR2 YYNGEE. The CDR3 nucleotides are TGTGCCAGCAGCCGGACATCCTCCTCCTACAATGAGCAGTTCTTC. Translating it yields CASSRTSSSYNEQFF.

Regarding this clonotype: A much larger clone differs by one base, so this may be a read error. This chain links TRBV5-6 with TRBJ2-1, with D unclear. V dropped 4 bases and J dropped 5 bases, with 16 bases sitting between them. The germline V gene encodes CDR1 SGHDT and CDR2 YYEEEE. CDR3 length equals 15 residues. Here the CDR3 DNA reads TGTGCCAGCAGCGCGCCTATAAGCGCCGACAATGAGCAGTTCTTC. Residues: CASSAPISADNEQFF. Variable domain in full (rest from reference TRBV5-6 and TRBJ2-1): DAGVTQSPTHLIKTRGQQVTLRCSPKSGHDTVSWYQQALGQGPQFIFQYYEEEERQRGNFPDRFSGHQFPNYSSELNVNALLLGDSALYLCASSAPISADNEQFFGPGTRLTVL.

CDR3 DNA: TGTGCCAGCAGCTCTGGACTAGCGGGGTCGAGACAAGAGACCCAGTTCTTC. Translated: CASSSGLAGSRQETQFF. This chain joins TRBV13 and TRBJ2-1; 12 bases line up with TRBD2. Germline CDR1 PRHDT, CDR2 FYEKMQ (reference sequence). This CDR3 region has 17 residues. V lost 4 bases, J lost 13 bases, and 17 bases stayed unmatched.

With respect to this clonotype: A clone one base away is much larger, so this may be a read error. The chain is built from TRBV7-2 and TRBJ2-5; 9 bases map to TRBD2. The DNA matches TRBJ2-7 better at its end, which makes the J call doubtful. From germline, CDR1 is SGHTA and CDR2 FQGNSA. This CDR3 has 15 amino acids. The CDR3 sequence is CASTRLAGGRNEQYF. DNA for the CDR3: TGTGCCAGCACCCGCCTGGCGGGGGGGAGGAACGAGCAGTACTTC.

This clonotype has a count of ten or more. This rearrangement joins TRBV30 to TRBJ1-1; a weak D match, TRBD1 (5 bases). CDR3 length: 13 amino acids. Trimming left V 4 bases short and J 5 bases short, with 14 bases between. Germline-derived CDR1 and CDR2 are GTSNPN and SVGIG (reference sequence). The CDR3 DNA sequence: TGTGCCTGGACCGGGACCGCTGGAACTGAAGCTTTCTTT. This translates into CAWTGTAGTEAFF.

This sequence joins TRBV7-9 and TRBJ2-7; tentatively, D is TRBD1 or TRBD2 (6 bases each). CDR3 length: 14 amino acids. The V end lost 4 bases, the J end lost 6 bases, and 16 bases lay between the germline ends. Germline-derived CDR1 and CDR2 are SEHNR and FQNEAQ (reference sequence). DNA of the CDR3: TGTGCCAGCAGCTCCCGACGGGGGCGCCGCGAGCAGTACTTC. Translation: CASSSRRGRREQYF.

This clonotype was found many times. This chain links TRBV11-2 with TRBJ2-7, with 9 positions matching TRBD1. Germline V gives CDR1 SGHAT, CDR2 FQNNGV. The CDR3 sequence is 14 residues long. J lost 6 bases, V lost 3 bases, and 6 bases had no gene match. The CDR3 spells CASSFTGQGGEQYF. The CDR3 coding sequence is TGTGCCAGCAGCTTCACGGGACAGGGAGGCGAGCAGTACTTC.

This clonotype has more than one count but fewer than ten. CDR3 bases: TGTGCCAGCGTTCGGGGGGGGGAGTATGGCTACACCTTC. This codes for CASVRGGEYGYTF. The V gene is TRBV7-2, the J gene TRBJ1-2; D perhaps matches TRBD1 (5 bases). CDR1 and CDR2 from the germline V gene are SGHTA and FQGNSA. Deletions cut 8 bases from V and 5 bases from J, with 15 bases between. The CDR3 sequence is 13 residues long.

This clonotype was observed a handful of times. CDR3 DNA sequence: TGTGCCAGCAGCTTCCGGGGGGGCCGGACAGATACGCAGTATTTT. Protein sequence: CASSFRGGRTDTQYF. The gene calls are TRBV7-2 and TRBJ2-3; 8 nucleotides agree with TRBD2. V lost 3 bases, J lost 3 bases, and 5 bases stayed unmatched. The CDR3 extends over 15 amino acids. From germline, CDR1 is SGHTA and CDR2 FQGNSA.

This clonotype was seen repeatedly, ten times or more. The chain links TRBV20-1 to TRBJ1-1; D is uncertain. This CDR3 comprises 11 residues. Germline values: CDR1 DFQATT, CDR2 SNEGSKA (reference sequence). V dropped 7 bases and J dropped 10 bases, with 16 bases sitting between them. The CDR3 nucleotides read TGCAGTGTCGTAGACCCACCGGGAGCTTTCTTT. Encoded protein: CSVVDPPGAFF.

This clonotype came up a few times. This may come from a read error, since a much larger clone is one base off. V and J are TRBV20-1 and TRBJ2-6; TRBD1 aligns across 8 bases. The CDR3 has 17 amino acids. From germline, CDR1 is DFQATT and CDR2 SNEGSKA (reference sequence). The CDR3: CSAWDRLTSSGANVRTF. DNA for the CDR3: TGCAGTGCTTGGGACAGGCTTACCTCCTCTGGGGCCAACGTCCGGACTTTC.

This clonotype came up once. This chain links TRBV7-8 with TRBJ2-7; maybe TRBD1 (6 bases). The V gene lost 6 bases and the J gene lost 9 bases, with 18 bases spanning the gap. Germline CDR1 SGHVS, CDR2 FQNEAQ. The CDR3 runs 13 residues. CDR3 in DNA: TGTGCCAGCAGTCGATTACAGGGATGCGGGCAGTACTTC. Translating it yields CASSRLQGCGQYF.

The table lists this clonotype with a few counts. V is TRBV4-3 and J is TRBJ1-3; no clear D gene. From germline, CDR1 is LGHNA and CDR2 YSLEER. CDR3 length equals 15 residues. V was pared by 4 bases and J by 0 bases, with 10 bases between. CDR3 bases: TGCGCCAGCAGCCCTTCGGGGAGCTCTGGAAACACCATATATTTT. Translating it yields CASSPSGSSGNTIYF.

The V gene is TRBV20-1, the J gene TRBJ1-3; D is perhaps TRBD1 (6 bases). The V end lost 5 bases, the J end lost 3 bases, and 14 bases lay between the germline ends. In germline, CDR1 is DFQATT, CDR2 SNEGSKA (reference sequence). CDR3 length equals 14 residues. CDR3 in amino acids: CSAHGGGDGNTIYF. The CDR3 DNA follows: TGCAGTGCTCATGGCGGGGGCGATGGAAACACCATATATTTT.

This clonotype was counted at least ten times. V and J are TRBV10-3 and TRBJ2-1; a weak D match, TRBD2 (6 bases). V was shortened by 10 bases and J by 0 bases, with 16 bases between the two germline ends. Germline CDR1 is ENHRY and CDR2 is SYGVKD. The CDR3 contains 15 residues. The CDR3 sequence: CATFTSTSSYNEQFF. Written as DNA, the CDR3 is TGTGCCACCTTCACTAGCACCAGCTCCTACAATGAGCAGTTCTTC.